This TCR beta chain stems from a study of shared clonotypes between healthy human individuals. Across the study: Three CD4 naive, three CD4 memory, two CD8 naive and one CD8 memory plate were used per donor. Study outcomes and limitations: Clonotype sharing among the donors was expected to vary with sequencing depth.

Looked up from germline, CDR1 is SGHTA and CDR2 is FQGNSA. The CDR3 sequence is 13 residues long. Trimming shortened V by 2 bases and J by 7 bases, and 8 bases separated the two germline ends. Assay: immunoSEQ multiplex PCR; the TCRdb copy retains only in-frame clones and omits some. The table records about 360,000 clones, around four fifths of them present only once. As regards this clone: Its antigen remains unknown.

This TCR came from a man younger than 45 in good health. V gene TRBV7-2 combines with J gene TRBJ2-2; no reliable D call. The source material was memory CD4+ T cells sorted from blood. Subset denoted: CD45RA-negative fraction. The CDR3 here is CASSLSNGGELFF. CDR3 nucleotide sequence: TGTGCCAGCAGCTTATCCAACGGCGGGGAGCTGTTTTTT.